The T cell receptor beta chain described here comes from a study of early T cells in non-severe SARS-CoV-2 infection. This clonotype has more than one count but fewer than ten. The length of the CDR3 is 16 residues. With 1 base removed from V and 0 bases from J, the gap between germline ends came to 10 bases. Germline V CDR1 and CDR2: LGHNA, YSLEER. Each CDR3 protein is one row after TCRdb ran MiXCR on the 5' RACE reads. The sample yields about 99,000 distinct CDR3 sequences, around 16% seen once. This clonotype was sampled from an adult who was a healthcare worker with PCR-confirmed SARS-CoV-2 infection or an uninfected control (not recorded which). The gene calls are TRBV4-3 and TRBJ1-3; D unclear. The sequenced sample was whole blood. CDR3 DNA sequence: TGCGCCAGCAGCCAAGTCGGGCTCTTCTCTGGAAACACCATATATTTT. Translation gives CASSQVGLFSGNTIYF.